The clone carrying this TCR beta chain was recorded at least ten times. Its antigen remains unknown. The CDR3 is made up of 16 amino acids. The germline V gene has CDR1 SGHVS and CDR2 FNYEAQ. V trimming: 5 bases; J trimming: 0 bases; junction bases outside the gene matches: 7. The source of the sample is a study of T cell repertoires in cytomegalovirus infection. About the research overall: Public signatures in TCR beta pointed to CMV infection and matching HLA type.

Study-wide findings and caveats: CMV-specific TCR beta clonotypes restricted by HLA-C dominated the ex vivo response. Using cumulative public TCR beta family frequency, the authors identified those who carried CMV together with the relevant HLA.

MiXCR was run by TCRdb on the reads, yielding one entry per CDR3 protein. The data contain 500,000 or so distinct CDR3 sequences, approximately 15% of them singletons. This chain joins TRBV7-6 and TRBJ2-3; 8 nucleotides agree with TRBD2. The material sequenced was CD8+ T cells from PBMCs. The sequence came from a human donor in good health (CMV status not recorded). Some clones in this sample may be carry-over from other donors' samples. CDR3 sequence reads: CASSLRTSHSTDTQYF. The CDR3 coding sequence is TGTGCCAGCAGCCTCCGGACTAGCCATAGCACAGATACGCAGTATTTT.